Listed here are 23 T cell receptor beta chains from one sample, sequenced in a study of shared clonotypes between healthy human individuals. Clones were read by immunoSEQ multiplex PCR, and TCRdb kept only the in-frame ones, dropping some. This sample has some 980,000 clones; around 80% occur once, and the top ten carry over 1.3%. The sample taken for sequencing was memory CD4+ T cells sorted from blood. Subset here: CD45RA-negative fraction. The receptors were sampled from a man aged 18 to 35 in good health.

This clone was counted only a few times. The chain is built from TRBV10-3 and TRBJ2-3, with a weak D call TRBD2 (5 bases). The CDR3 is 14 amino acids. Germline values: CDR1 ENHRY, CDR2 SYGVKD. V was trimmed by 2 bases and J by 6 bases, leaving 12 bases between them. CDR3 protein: CAISEPQRTDTQYF. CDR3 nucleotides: TGTGCCATCAGTGAGCCCCAGCGGACTGATACGCAGTATTTT.

The CDR3 region has the DNA TGTGCCAGCAGTTCCGACAGACTTGAAGCTTTCTTT. This gives the protein CASSSDRLEAFF. The chain employs TRBV28 and TRBJ1-1; D is perhaps TRBD1 (5 bases). The CDR3 contains 12 residues. Germline V gene lookup returns CDR1 MDHEN and CDR2 SYDVKM. V lost 4 bases and J lost 7, with 10 bases in between.

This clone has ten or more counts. The chain's CDR3 is CASRRDSGRGEQYF. The CDR3 bases are TGTGCCAGCAGACGGGATTCAGGAAGAGGCGAGCAGTACTTC. The chain carries TRBV6-5 and TRBJ2-7; D might be TRBD2 (5 bases). Germline V gene sequence: CDR1 MNHEY, CDR2 SVGAGI. Trimming left V 6 bases short and J 6 bases short, with 18 bases between. The CDR3 loop spans 14 amino acids.

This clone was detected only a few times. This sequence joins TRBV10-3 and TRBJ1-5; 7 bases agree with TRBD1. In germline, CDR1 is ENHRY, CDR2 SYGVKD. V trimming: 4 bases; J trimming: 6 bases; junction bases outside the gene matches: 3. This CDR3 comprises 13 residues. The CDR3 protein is CAISGEGAQPQHF. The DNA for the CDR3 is TGTGCCATCAGTGGAGAGGGGGCTCAGCCCCAGCATTTT.

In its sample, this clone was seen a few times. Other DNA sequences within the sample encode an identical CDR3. CDR3 nucleotide sequence: TGCAGCGTCAGGGATTCGTCTTACGAGCAGTACTTC. Translating it yields CSVRDSSYEQYF. The chain uses TRBV29-1 and TRBJ2-7, with a possible D match to TRBD1 (5 bases). The V gene lost 6 bases and the J gene lost 4 bases, with 13 bases spanning the gap. CDR1 and CDR2 (germline): SQVTM, ANQGSEA. The length of the CDR3 is 12 residues.

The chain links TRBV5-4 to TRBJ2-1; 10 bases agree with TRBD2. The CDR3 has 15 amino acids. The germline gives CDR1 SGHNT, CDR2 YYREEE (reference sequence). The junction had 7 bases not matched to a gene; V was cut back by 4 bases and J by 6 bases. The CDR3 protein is CASSSVLAGLNEQFF. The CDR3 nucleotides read TGTGCCAGCAGCAGTGTACTAGCGGGGCTCAATGAGCAGTTCTTC.

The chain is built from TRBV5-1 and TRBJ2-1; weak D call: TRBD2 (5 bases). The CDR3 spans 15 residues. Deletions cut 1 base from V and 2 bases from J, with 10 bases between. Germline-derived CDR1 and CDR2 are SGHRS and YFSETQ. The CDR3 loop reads CASSLRTSAYNEQFF. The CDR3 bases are TGCGCCAGCAGCTTGAGGACTTCGGCCTACAATGAGCAGTTCTTC.

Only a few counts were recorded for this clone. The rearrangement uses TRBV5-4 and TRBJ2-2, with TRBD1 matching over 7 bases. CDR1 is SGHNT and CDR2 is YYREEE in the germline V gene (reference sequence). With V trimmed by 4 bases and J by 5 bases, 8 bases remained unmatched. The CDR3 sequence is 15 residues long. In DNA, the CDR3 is TGTGCCAGCAGCCTTGAGGGGGCAAAGACCGGGGAGCTGTTTTTT. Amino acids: CASSLEGAKTGELFF.

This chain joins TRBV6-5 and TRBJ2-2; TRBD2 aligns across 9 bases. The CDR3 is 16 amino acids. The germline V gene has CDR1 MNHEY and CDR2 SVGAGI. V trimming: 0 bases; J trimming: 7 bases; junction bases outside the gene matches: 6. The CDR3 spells CASSYSASGKGGELFF. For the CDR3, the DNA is TGTGCCAGCAGTTACTCTGCTAGCGGGAAGGGCGGGGAGCTGTTTTTT.

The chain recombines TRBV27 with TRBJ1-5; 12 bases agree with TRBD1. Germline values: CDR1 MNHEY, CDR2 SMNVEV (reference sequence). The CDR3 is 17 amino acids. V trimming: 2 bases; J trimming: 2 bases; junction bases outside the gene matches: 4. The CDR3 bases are TGTGCCAGCAGTTTAGGGACAGGGGGCGCGGGCAATCAGCCCCAGCATTTT. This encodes CASSLGTGGAGNQPQHF.

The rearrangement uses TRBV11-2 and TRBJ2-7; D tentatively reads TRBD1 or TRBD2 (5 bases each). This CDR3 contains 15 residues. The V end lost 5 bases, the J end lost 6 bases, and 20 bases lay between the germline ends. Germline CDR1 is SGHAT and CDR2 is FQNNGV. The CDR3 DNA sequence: TGTGCCAGCAGCCGAATGACTGGGACGAGGGGCGAGCAGTACTTC. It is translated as CASSRMTGTRGEQYF.

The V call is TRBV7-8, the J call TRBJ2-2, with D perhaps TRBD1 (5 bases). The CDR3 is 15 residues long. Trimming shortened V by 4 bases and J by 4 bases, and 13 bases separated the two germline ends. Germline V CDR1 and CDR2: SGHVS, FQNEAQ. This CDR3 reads CASSSQGVGTGELFF. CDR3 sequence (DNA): TGTGCCAGCAGCTCCCAGGGCGTTGGCACCGGGGAGCTGTTTTTT.

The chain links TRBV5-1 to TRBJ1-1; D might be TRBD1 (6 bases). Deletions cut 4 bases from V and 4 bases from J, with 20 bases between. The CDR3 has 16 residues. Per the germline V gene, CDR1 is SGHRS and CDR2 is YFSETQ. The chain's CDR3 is CASSAQGTQAGTEAFF. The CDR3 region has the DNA TGCGCCAGCAGCGCCCAGGGGACCCAGGCGGGCACTGAAGCTTTCTTT.

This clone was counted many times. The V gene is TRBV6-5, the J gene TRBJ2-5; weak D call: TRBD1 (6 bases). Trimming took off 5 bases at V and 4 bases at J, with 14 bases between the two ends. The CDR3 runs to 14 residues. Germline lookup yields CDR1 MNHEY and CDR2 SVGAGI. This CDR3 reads CASSNRARLETQYF. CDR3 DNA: TGTGCCAGCAGTAACAGGGCCAGACTAGAGACCCAGTACTTC.

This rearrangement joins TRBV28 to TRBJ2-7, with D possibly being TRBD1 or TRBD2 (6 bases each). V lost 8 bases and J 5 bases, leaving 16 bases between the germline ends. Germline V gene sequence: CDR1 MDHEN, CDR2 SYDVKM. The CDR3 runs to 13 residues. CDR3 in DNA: TGTGCCAGCGCCCGAGGGGGGAGCGACGAGCAGTACTTC. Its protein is CASARGGSDEQYF.

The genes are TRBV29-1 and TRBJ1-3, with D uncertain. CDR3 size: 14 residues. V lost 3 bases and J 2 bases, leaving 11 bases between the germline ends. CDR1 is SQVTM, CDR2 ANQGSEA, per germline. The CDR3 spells CSVDDGRPGNTIYF. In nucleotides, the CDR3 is TGCAGCGTTGATGATGGCAGACCTGGAAACACCATATATTTT.

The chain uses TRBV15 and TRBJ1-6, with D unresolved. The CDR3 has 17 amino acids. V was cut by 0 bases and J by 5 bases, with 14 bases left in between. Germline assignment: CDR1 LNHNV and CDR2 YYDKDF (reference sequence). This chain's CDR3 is CATSRDYTLSNNSPLHF. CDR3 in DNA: TGTGCCACCAGCAGAGATTACACACTTTCCAATAATTCACCCCTCCACTTT.

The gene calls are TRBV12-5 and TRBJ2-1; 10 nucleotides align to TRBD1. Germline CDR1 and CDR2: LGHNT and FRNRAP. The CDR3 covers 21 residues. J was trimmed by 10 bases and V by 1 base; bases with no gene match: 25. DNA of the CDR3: TGTGCTAGTGGTTTGGCCCTTTCCACCCTTTCCGGGACAGGGGTCCCGGGGGAGCAGTTCTTC. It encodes CASGLALSTLSGTGVPGEQFF.

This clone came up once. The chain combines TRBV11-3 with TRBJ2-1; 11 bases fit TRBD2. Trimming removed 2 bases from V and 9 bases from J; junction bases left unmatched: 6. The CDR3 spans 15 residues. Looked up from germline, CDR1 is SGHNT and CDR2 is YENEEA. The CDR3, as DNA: TGTGCCAGCAGCTTATTCGGGACTAGCGGTGTTGAGCAGTTCTTC. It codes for CASSLFGTSGVEQFF.

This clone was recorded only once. The chain's CDR3 is CASSYPTSDEQFF. CDR3 bases: TGTGCCAGCAGTTACCCAACTAGCGATGAGCAGTTCTTC. The chain is built from TRBV6-5 and TRBJ2-1; 7 bases are shared with TRBD2. CDR1 and CDR2 from the germline V gene are MNHEY and SVGAGI. The CDR3 is 13 residues long. The V and J ends lost 2 bases and 8 bases, in that order; junction bases with no gene match: 3.

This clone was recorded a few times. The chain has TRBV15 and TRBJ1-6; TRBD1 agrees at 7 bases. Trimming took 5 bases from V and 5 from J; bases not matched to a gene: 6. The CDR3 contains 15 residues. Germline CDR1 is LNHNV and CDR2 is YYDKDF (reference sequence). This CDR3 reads CATSARDRDNSPLHF. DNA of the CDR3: TGTGCCACCAGCGCTCGGGACAGAGATAATTCACCCCTCCACTTT.

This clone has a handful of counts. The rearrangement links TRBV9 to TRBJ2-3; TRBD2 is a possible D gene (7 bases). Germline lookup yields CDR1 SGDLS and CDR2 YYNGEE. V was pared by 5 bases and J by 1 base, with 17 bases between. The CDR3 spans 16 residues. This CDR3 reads CASSLRGEGRTDTQYF. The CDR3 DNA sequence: TGTGCCAGCAGTCTTAGGGGGGAGGGACGCACAGATACGCAGTATTTT.

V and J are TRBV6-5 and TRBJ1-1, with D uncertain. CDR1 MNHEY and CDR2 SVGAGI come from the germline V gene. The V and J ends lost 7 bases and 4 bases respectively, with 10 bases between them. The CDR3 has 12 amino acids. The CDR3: CASTSLGTEAFF. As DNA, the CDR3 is TGTGCCAGCACCTCCCTGGGCACTGAAGCTTTCTTT.